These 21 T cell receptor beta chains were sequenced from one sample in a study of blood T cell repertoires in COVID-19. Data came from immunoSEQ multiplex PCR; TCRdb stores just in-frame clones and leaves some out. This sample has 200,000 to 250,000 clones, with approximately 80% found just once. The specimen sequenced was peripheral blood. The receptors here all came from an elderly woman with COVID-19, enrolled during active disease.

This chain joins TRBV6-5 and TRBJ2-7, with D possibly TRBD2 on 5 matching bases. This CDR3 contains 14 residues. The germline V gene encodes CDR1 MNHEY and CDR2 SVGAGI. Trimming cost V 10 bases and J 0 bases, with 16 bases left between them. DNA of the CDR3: TGTGCCACCGGAGGACGGCCAACCTCCTACGAGCAGTACTTC. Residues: CATGGRPTSYEQYF.

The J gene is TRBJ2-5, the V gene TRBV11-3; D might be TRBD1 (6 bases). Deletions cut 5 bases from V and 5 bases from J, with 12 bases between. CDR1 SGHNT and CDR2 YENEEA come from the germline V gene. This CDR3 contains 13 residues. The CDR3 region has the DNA TGTGCCAGCAGCATGGACAGCATGGAGACCCAGTACTTC. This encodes CASSMDSMETQYF.

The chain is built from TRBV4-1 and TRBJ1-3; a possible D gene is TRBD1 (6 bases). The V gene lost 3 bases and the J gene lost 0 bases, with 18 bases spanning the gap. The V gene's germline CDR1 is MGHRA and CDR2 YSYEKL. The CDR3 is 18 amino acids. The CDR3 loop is CASSHPAGQSFSGNTIYF. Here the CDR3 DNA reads TGCGCCAGCAGCCATCCCGCCGGACAGTCCTTCTCTGGAAACACCATATATTTT.

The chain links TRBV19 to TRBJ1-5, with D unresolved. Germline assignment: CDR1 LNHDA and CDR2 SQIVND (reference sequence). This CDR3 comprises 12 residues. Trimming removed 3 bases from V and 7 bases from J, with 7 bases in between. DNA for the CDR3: TGTGCCAGTAGTATGCGGTTCCAGCCCCAGCATTTT. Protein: CASSMRFQPQHF. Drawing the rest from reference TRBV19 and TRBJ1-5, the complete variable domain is DGGITQSPKYLFRKEGQNVTLSCEQNLNHDAMYWYRQDPGQGLRLIYYSQIVNDFQKGDIAEGYSVSREKKESFPLTVTSAQKNPTAFYLCASSMRFQPQHFGDGTRLSIL.

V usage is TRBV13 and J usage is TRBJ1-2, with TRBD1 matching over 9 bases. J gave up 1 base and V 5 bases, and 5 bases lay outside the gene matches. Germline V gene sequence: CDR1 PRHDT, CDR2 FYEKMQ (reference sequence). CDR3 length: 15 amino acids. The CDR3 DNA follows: TGTGCCAGCAGCCTCGACAGGGGGATTAACTATGGCTACACCTTC. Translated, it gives CASSLDRGINYGYTF. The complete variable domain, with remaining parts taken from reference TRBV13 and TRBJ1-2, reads AAGVIQSPRHLIKEKRETATLKCYPIPRHDTVYWYQQGPGQDPQFLISFYEKMQSDKGSIPDRFSAQQFSDYHSELNMSSLELGDSALYFCASSLDRGINYGYTFGSGTRLTVV.

Here the CDR3 reads CASPAGIDTSAFF. Written as DNA, the CDR3 is TGTGCCAGCCCTGCGGGGATCGACACCTCCGCTTTCTTT. This chain connects TRBV6-5 to TRBJ1-1, with unresolved D. This CDR3 region has 13 residues. Per germline, CDR1 MNHEY and CDR2 SVGAGI. The germline V and J ends were trimmed by 8 bases and 11 bases, with 21 bases remaining between them.

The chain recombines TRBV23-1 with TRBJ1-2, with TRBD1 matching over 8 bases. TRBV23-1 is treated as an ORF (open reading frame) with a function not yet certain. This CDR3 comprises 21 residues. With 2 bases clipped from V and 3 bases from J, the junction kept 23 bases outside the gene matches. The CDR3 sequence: CASSQRQTSACQGALHYGYTF. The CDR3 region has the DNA TGCGCCAGCAGTCAAAGACAGACCTCAGCCTGCCAGGGGGCACTTCACTATGGCTACACCTTC.

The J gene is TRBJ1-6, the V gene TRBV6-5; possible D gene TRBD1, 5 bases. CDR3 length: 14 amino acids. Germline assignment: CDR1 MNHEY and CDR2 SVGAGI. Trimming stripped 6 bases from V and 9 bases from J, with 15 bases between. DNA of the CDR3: TGTGCCAGCAGGTTCGGCAGGGAACGTTCACCCCTCCACTTT. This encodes CASRFGRERSPLHF.

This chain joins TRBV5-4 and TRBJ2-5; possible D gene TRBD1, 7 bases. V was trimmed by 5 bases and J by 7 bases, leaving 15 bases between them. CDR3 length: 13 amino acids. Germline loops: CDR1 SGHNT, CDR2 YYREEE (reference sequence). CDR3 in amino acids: CASRGPGGPTQYF. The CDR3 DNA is TGTGCCAGCAGGGGACCAGGGGGGCCGACCCAGTACTTC.

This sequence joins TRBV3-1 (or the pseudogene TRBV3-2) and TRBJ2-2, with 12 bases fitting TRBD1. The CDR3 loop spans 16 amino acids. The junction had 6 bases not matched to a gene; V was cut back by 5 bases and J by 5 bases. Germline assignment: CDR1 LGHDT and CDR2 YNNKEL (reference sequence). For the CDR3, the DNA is TGTGCCAGCAGCGGCCGGGGACAGGGGGCGACCGGGGAGCTGTTTTTT. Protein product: CASSGRGQGATGELFF.

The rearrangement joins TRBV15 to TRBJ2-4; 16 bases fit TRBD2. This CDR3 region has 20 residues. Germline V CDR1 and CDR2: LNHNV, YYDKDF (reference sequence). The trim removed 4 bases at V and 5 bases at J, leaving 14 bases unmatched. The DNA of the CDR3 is TGTGCCACCAGCATTGGGACTAGCGGGAGGGCGGCGGGTCGCGAAAACATTCAGTACTTC. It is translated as CATSIGTSGRAAGRENIQYF. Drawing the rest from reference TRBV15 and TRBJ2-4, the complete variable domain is DAMVIQNPRYQVTQFGKPVTLSCSQTLNHNVMYWYQQKSSQAPKLLFHYYDKDFNNEADTPDNFQSRRPNTSFCFLDIRSPGLGDTAMYLCATSIGTSGRAAGRENIQYFGAGTRLSVL.

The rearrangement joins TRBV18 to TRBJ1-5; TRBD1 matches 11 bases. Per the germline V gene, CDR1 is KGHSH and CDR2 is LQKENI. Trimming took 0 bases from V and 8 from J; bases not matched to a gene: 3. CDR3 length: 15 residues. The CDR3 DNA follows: TGTGCCAGCTCACCACCGGGACAGGGGGGGGAGCCCCAGCATTTT. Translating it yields CASSPPGQGGEPQHF.

The CDR3 bases are TGTGCCAGCATCCGACAGTCATACTACGAGCAGTACTTC. Translated: CASIRQSYYEQYF. V usage is TRBV6-5 and J usage is TRBJ2-7; perhaps TRBD1 as D (5 bases). V lost 7 bases and J 3 bases, leaving 13 bases between the germline ends. The CDR3 has 13 amino acids. CDR1 and CDR2 from the germline V gene are MNHEY and SVGAGI.

The CDR3 DNA sequence: TGTGCCAGCAGCCAAGGTCAGGGGGGATACGAGCAGTACTTC. Amino acid sequence: CASSQGQGGYEQYF. The chain recombines TRBV3-1 (or the pseudogene TRBV3-2) with TRBJ2-7, with D perhaps matching TRBD1 (7 bases). Germline V gene lookup returns CDR1 LGHDT and CDR2 YNNKEL (reference sequence). This CDR3 has 14 amino acids. Trimming took 1 base from V and 4 from J, leaving 11 bases between them.

CDR3 sequence reads: CASTPRLAGMQYF. The CDR3 bases are TGTGCCAGCACCCCCCGGCTTGCGGGAATGCAGTACTTC. The chain recombines TRBV6-2 or TRBV6-3 with TRBJ2-7, with D possibly TRBD2 on 6 matching bases. CDR3 length: 13 residues. Trimming pared 7 bases from V and 9 bases from J, leaving 19 bases between. Germline assignment: CDR1 MNHEY and CDR2 SVGEGT.

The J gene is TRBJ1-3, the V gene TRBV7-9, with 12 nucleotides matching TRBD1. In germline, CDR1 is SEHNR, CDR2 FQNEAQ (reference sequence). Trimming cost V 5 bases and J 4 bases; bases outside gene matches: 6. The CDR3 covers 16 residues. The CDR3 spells CASSRGTGGEGNTIYF. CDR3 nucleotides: TGTGCCAGCAGCCGCGGGACAGGGGGCGAAGGAAACACCATATATTTT.

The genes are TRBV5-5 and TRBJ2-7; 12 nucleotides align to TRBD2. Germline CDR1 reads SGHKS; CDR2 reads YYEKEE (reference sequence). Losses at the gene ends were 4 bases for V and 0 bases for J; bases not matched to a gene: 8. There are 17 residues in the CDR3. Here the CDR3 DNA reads TGTGCCAGCAGCCCATCTAGCGGGAGGGCCCTCTCCTACGAGCAGTACTTC. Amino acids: CASSPSSGRALSYEQYF.

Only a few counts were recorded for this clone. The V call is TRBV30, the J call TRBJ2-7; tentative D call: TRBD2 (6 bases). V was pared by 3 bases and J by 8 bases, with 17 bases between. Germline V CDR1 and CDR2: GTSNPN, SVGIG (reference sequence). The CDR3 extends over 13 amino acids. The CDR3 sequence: CAWSGGIASKQYF. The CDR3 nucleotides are TGTGCCTGGAGCGGCGGGATCGCCTCCAAGCAGTACTTC.

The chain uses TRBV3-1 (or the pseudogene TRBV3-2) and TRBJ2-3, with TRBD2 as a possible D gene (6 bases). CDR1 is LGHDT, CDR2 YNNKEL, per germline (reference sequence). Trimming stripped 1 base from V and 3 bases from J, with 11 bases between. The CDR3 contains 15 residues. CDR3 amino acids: CASSQARRVTDTQYF. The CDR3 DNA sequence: TGTGCCAGCAGCCAAGCGCGGAGGGTGACAGATACGCAGTATTTT.

The CDR3 DNA sequence: TGTGCCAGCAGCCAACCAGGGCTTAACTATGGCTACACCTTC. Translated, it gives CASSQPGLNYGYTF. The chain combines TRBV3-1 (or the pseudogene TRBV3-2) with TRBJ1-2, with D perhaps matching TRBD1 (5 bases). This CDR3 spans 14 amino acids. CDR1 LGHDT and CDR2 YNNKEL come from the germline V gene (reference sequence). V dropped 2 bases and J dropped 1 base, with 8 bases sitting between them.

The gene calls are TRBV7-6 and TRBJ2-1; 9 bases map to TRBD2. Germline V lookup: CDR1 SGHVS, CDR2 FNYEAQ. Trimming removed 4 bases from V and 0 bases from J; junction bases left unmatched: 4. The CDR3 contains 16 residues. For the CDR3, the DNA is TGTGCCAGCAGCTCCCTAGCGGGAAGCTCCTACAATGAGCAGTTCTTC. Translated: CASSSLAGSSYNEQFF.